The text below deals with one T cell receptor beta chain. This sample is drawn from a study of cytomegalovirus exposure and HLA in healthy donors. It was with 60 Vbeta and 13 Jbeta primers that the PCR ran. The data were produced by immunoSEQ multiplex PCR, yet TCRdb's version contains in-frame clones alone and is incomplete. Among under 200,000 clones listed, approximately 80% were seen once. The germline gives CDR1 WNHNN, CDR2 SYGVQD (reference sequence). The length of the CDR3 is 14 residues. The V gene lost 3 bases and the J gene lost 6 bases, with 15 bases spanning the gap. The V call is TRBV10-1, the J call TRBJ2-7, with D possibly matching TRBD2 (5 bases). Material for sequencing was PBMCs. This TCR was sampled from a man aged 55 to 70 in good health and CMV-seronegative. Written as DNA, the CDR3 is TGCGCCAGCAGTGACCTAGCTAGCCGGAGCGAGCAGTACTTC. Amino acids: CASSDLASRSEQYF.